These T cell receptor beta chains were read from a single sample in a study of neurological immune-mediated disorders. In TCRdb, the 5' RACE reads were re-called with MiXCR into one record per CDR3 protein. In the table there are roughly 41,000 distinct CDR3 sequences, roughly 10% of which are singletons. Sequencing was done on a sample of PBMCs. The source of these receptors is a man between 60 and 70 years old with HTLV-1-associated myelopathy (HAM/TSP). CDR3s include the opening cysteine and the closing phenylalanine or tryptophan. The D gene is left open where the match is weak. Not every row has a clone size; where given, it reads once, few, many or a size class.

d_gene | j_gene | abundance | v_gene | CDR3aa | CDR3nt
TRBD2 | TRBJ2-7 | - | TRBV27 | CASRMNGLGSGGGRYEQYF | TGTGCCAGCAGAATGAACGGACTCGGAAGCGGGGGGGGTCGCTACGAGCAGTACTTC
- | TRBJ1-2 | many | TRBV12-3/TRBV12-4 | CASSFRFYGYTF | TGTGCCAGCAGTTTCCGGTTCTATGGCTACACCTTC
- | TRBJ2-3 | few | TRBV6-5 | CASNGPGPSSSTDTQYF | TGTGCCAGCAACGGGCCCGGGCCCTCCTCTAGCACAGATACGCAGTATTTT
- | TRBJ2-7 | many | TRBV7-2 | CASSSRSTLYEQYF | TGTGCCAGCAGCTCCCGCTCGACTCTGTACGAGCAGTACTTC
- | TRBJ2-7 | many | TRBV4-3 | CASSLGLIAYEQYF | TGCGCCAGCAGCCTTGGTCTTATCGCCTACGAGCAGTACTTC
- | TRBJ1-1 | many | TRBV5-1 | CASSDGLNTEAFF | TGCGCCAGCTCGGACGGATTGAACACTGAAGCTTTCTTT
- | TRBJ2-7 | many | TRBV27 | CASSFGAGGLYEQYF | TGTGCCAGCAGTTTCGGAGCAGGGGGGCTCTACGAGCAGTACTTC
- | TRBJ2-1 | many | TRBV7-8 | CASSFLDRPGSYNEQFF | TGTGCCAGCAGCTTCCTCGACCGCCCCGGCTCCTACAATGAGCAGTTCTTC
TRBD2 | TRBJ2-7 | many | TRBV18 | CASSPPGGSGPYEQYF | TGTGCCAGCTCACCTCCGGGGGGGAGTGGCCCCTACGAGCAGTACTTC
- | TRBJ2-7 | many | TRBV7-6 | CASSLDRYSYEQYF | TGTGCCAGCAGCTTAGACAGGTACTCCTACGAGCAGTACTTC
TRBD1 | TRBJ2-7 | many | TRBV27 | CASTKYGRDSIGEQYF | TGTGCCAGCACCAAATACGGTCGGGACAGCATAGGCGAGCAGTACTTC
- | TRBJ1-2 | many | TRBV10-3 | CAISERQAYGYTF | TGTGCCATCAGTGAGAGACAGGCCTATGGCTACACCTTC
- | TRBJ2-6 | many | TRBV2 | CASSDVGSSGANVLTF | TGTGCCAGCAGTGATGTGGGGAGCTCTGGGGCCAACGTCCTGACTTTC
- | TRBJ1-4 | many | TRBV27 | CASSLMGADEKLFF | TGTGCCAGCAGTTTAATGGGGGCAGATGAAAAACTGTTTTTT
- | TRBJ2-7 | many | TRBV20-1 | CSARDRIGKYEQYF | TGCAGTGCTAGAGATCGTATCGGAAAATACGAGCAGTACTTC
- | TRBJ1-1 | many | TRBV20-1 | CSARGSGGAREGNAEAFF | TGCAGTGCTAGAGGTTCGGGGGGGGCGCGCGAGGGGAACGCTGAAGCTTTCTTT
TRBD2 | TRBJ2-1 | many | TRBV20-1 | CSAREVVSGPSSYNEQFF | TGCAGTGCTAGAGAGGTAGTTAGCGGGCCGAGCTCCTACAATGAGCAGTTCTTC
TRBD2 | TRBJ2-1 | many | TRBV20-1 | CSARDWAHNLAVEQFF | TGCAGTGCTAGAGATTGGGCTCATAATCTAGCGGTGGAGCAGTTCTTC
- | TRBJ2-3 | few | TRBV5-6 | CASSSLAVSDTQYF | TGTGCCAGCAGCTCCCTAGCTGTTTCAGATACGCAGTATTTT